This T cell receptor (beta chain) originates from a study of blood T cell repertoires in COVID-19 (dated by TCRdb to the early 2020s). Regarding the research as a whole: The collaborator samples originated in the United States, Italy and Spain and spanned the acute and convalescent phases of COVID-19. The material from the prospective study consisted of cDNA or gDNA derived from T cells, B-cell-depleted T cells, or PBMCs. The dataset comprised deeply sampled blood TCRbeta repertoires from subjects exposed to, actively infected with, or recovered from COVID-19. A freely available public database, intended as a resource for researchers studying the immune response to SARS-CoV-2, is where the repertoires were released. Samples came from the ongoing ImmuneRACE study (first 160 participants) plus 1,254 subjects from 6 global collaborators. Nearly every sample came with metadata listing a de-identified subject ID, COVID-19 status, age in years and sex. Where HLA class I and class II types were available, the types were taken from metadata supplied by the sample provider, not from assay-based typing.

Findings and caveats that apply to the study as a whole: The quantity of clinical and demographic metadata differed by source and by participant and was supplied without curation.

The V end loses 7 bases and the J end loses 5 bases, and a stretch of 9 bases separates them. Its CDR3 holds 12 amino acids, cysteine through phenylalanine. Solely the CDR3 DNA is kept, with 36 bases framed from the first base. CDR1 and CDR2 are read off the germline V gene (reference sequence) as LGHDT and YNNKEL. Participants in the prospective study were enrolled through a virtual design, were aged about 18 to 90 years, and lived in about 25 United States geographic areas. In the prospective study, participants were assigned to cohorts based on the clinical history participants reported in a screening survey and a study questionnaire. Exposed participants were defined as having been in contact with someone with a PCR-confirmed or clinician-diagnosed COVID-19 case within 2 weeks of study entry. In the prospective study, whole blood, serum and a nasopharyngeal or oropharyngeal swab were collected from each participant by mobile phlebotomists. Participants in the prospective study had the option to provide additional blood draws and questionnaires over a roughly 2-month period. Before DNA extraction, blood samples from the prospective study were shipped at room temperature or frozen.

Of note for this clone: The target of this receptor is not known. Base quality data are lacking; no much larger clone is found one base away.

TCRbeta CDR3 regions were amplified from genomic DNA using the immunoSEQ Assay, a bias-controlled multiplex PCR. Per the original workflow: The number of nucleated cells in each sample was estimated by amplification of reference gene primers within the assay. To quantify the absolute abundance of each unique TCRbeta CDR3 rearrangement, sequence reads were collapsed and filtered. For each sample, productive Simpson clonality was calculated by taking the square root of Simpson's diversity index across productive rearrangements. In its TCRdb copy, this immuneACCESS table keeps in-frame sequences only and misses some clones. Where compared with another copy, unresolved V genes explain less than half of these, and the others have no known cause. The V and J calls and clone size come from that table; D and trimming were worked out from the DNA. For this sample the table gives some 270,000 clones, of which approximately 89% were detected only once. The top ten clones comprise around 3.1% of the sample.

Material for sequencing was PBMCs or T cells enriched from blood (not recorded which). The sequence joins TRBV3-1 (or the pseudogene TRBV3-2) to TRBJ2-1; the D segment cannot be called with confidence. This receptor was obtained from a woman aged 40-49 years who had been exposed to COVID-19. The CDR3 region reads CASTRGHNEQFF. The DNA is as follows: TGTGCCAGCACCCGAGGTCACAATGAGCAGTTCTTC.